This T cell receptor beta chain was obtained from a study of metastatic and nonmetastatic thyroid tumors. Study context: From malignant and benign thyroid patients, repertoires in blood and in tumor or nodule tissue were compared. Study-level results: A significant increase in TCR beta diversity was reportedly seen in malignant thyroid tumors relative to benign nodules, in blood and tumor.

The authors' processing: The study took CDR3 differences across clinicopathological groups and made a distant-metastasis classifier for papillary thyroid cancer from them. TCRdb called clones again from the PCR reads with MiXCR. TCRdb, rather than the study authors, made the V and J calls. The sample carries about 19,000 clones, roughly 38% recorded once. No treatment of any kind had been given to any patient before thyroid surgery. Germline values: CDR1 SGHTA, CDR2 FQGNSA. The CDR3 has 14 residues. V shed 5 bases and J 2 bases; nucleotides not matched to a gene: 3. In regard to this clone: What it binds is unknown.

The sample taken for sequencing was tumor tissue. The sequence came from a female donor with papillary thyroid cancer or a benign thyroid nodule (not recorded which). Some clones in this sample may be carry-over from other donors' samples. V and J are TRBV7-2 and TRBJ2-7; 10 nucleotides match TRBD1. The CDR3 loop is CASSPGTGAYEQYF. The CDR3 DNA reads TGTGCCAGCAGCCCGGGGACAGGGGCCTACGAGCAGTACTTC.